This entry concerns a single T cell receptor (beta chain). Its target is unknown. The data derive from a study of T cells expressing NK-cell markers. Study-wide findings and caveats: In more than 5 donors, dominant CD3+CD56+NKG2C+ clonotypes ranked among the top 10 CD8+ clonotypes. These clonotypes additionally ranked first within the CD3+CD56-NKG2C+ fraction of a handful of donors.

The CDR3 has 14 residues. Germline lookup yields CDR1 SGHVT and CDR2 SQSDAQ. TCR beta cDNA was generated via 5'RACE template switching incorporating UMIs. Reprocessing the 5' RACE reads, TCRdb reports a single entry for every CDR3 protein and omits DNA. The sample totals some 600,000 distinct CDR3 sequences; its top ten clones hold 3% to 4.5%. This chain connects TRBV7-4 to TRBJ2-5; without DNA, the TCRdb call of TRBD1 cannot be checked. Input material: blood T cells: a sorted CD56 or NKG2C T cell subset, CD4+ or CD8+ T cells, or bulk PBMC T cells (not recorded which). This receptor was obtained from a man aged 18-30 years in good health. The CDR3 region is CASSFEGERETQYF.